The entry that follows covers one T cell receptor beta chain sequence. CDR1 is GTSNPN, CDR2 SVGIG, per germline (reference sequence). The germline V and J ends were trimmed by 3 bases and 8 bases, with 9 bases remaining between them. The CDR3 sequence is 11 residues long. The data stem from a study of shared clonotypes between healthy human individuals. Some clones are missing from TCRdb's copy, which holds only in-frame ones; the method was immunoSEQ multiplex PCR. The table records about 490,000 clones, 60% to 85% of them present only once. The chain is built from TRBV30 and TRBJ2-3; D is unclear. The sequence was collected from a woman aged 40 to 50 in good health. Some clones in this sample may be carry-over from other donors' samples. The sequencing input was PBMCs. The CDR3 DNA sequence: TGTGCCTGGAGAGGGTCTGGTACGCAGTATTTT. This gives the protein CAWRGSGTQYF. The full variable domain, rest sourced from reference TRBV30 and TRBJ2-3, is SQTIHQWPATLVQPVGSPLSLECTVEGTSNPNLYWYRQAAGRGLQLLFYSVGIGQISSEVPQNLSASRPQDRQFILSSKKLLLSDSGFYLCAWRGSGTQYFGPGTRLTVL.